The 18 T cell receptor beta chains below come from one sample, sequenced in a study of T cells in localized non-small cell lung cancer. Sequencing was performed with immunoSEQ multiplex PCR; in TCRdb, only in-frame clones are kept and a portion is missing. In the table there are some 2,000 clones, around a third of which are singletons. The sequenced sample was normal lung tissue next to the tumor, obtained before any cancer treatment. The receptors were gathered from a woman between 35 and 75 years old with stage I lung adenocarcinoma.

This clone is medium-sized (0.01 to 0.1%) by share. The V and J genes are TRBV6-8 and TRBJ1-2; 9 bases match TRBD1. This CDR3 region has 15 residues. Looked up from germline, CDR1 is MNHGY and CDR2 is SAAAGT. J was trimmed by 8 bases and V by 5 bases; bases with no gene match: 12. The CDR3 protein is CASSGQPGTGKGYTF. Written as DNA, the CDR3 is TGTGCCAGCAGTGGCCAACCCGGGACAGGGAAGGGCTACACCTTC.

This chain uses TRBV29-1 with TRBJ1-5; D gene ambiguous. The CDR3 is made up of 13 amino acids. The V gene lost 4 bases and the J gene lost 1 base, with 8 bases spanning the gap. Germline CDR1 is SQVTM and CDR2 is ANQGSEA. In DNA form, the CDR3 reads TGCAGCGTTGTGCCGGGGAGCAATCAGCCCCAGCATTTT. This codes for CSVVPGSNQPQHF. Full variable domain (remainder filled in from reference TRBV29-1 and TRBJ1-5): SAVISQKPSRDICQRGTSLTIQCQVDSQVTMMFWYRQQPGQSLTLIATANQGSEATYESGFVIDKFPISRPNLTFSTLTVSNMSPEDSSIYLCSVVPGSNQPQHFGDGTRLSIL.

This chain uses TRBV29-1 with TRBJ2-5; possible D gene TRBD1, 6 bases. The CDR3 contains 14 residues. Germline CDR1 reads SQVTM; CDR2 reads ANQGSEA. Trimming removed 4 bases from V and 5 bases from J, with 17 bases in between. The CDR3 bases are TGCAGCGTTGTGGGCACAGGGCATTGGGAGACCCAGTACTTC. Translating it yields CSVVGTGHWETQYF.

This clone has just a few counts. An end of the junction does not agree with germline; a read error may underlie this. The rearrangement links TRBV6-8 to TRBJ2-1, with 7 nucleotides matching TRBD1. This CDR3 contains 17 residues. The germline V gene encodes CDR1 MNHGY and CDR2 SAAAGT. The CDR3 DNA is TGTGCCAGCAGTCCTAACCCGCAGGGGGTGGGGTACAATAAGCAGTTCTTC. Amino acid sequence: CASSPNPQGVGYNKQFF.

This clone was recorded a few times. V gene TRBV11-3 combines with J gene TRBJ2-7; the match to TRBD2 covers 7 bases. Germline V gene lookup returns CDR1 SGHNT and CDR2 YENEEA. CDR3 size: 15 residues. J lost 5 bases, V lost 6 bases, and 13 bases had no gene match. CDR3 sequence: CASRAVGGRVDEQYF. In DNA, the CDR3 is TGTGCCAGCAGGGCAGTGGGCGGGAGAGTCGACGAGCAGTACTTC.

The chain carries TRBV14 and TRBJ1-3, with a possible D match to TRBD1 (5 bases). In germline, CDR1 is SGHDN, CDR2 FVKESK. The V end lost 6 bases, the J end lost 4 bases, and 13 bases lay between the germline ends. The CDR3 length is 14 residues. The CDR3 region has the DNA TGTGCCAGCAGGCTCGGCGGGGCGGGAAACACCATATATTTT. Encoded protein: CASRLGGAGNTIYF.

The genes are TRBV10-1 and TRBJ2-5, with TRBD1 as a possible D gene (5 bases). This CDR3 contains 13 residues. Deletions cut 0 bases from V and 6 bases from J, with 8 bases between. Germline CDR1 and CDR2: WNHNN and SYGVQD (reference sequence). For the CDR3, the DNA is TGCGCCAGCAGTGAGTCAGGGGCCAAGACCCAGTACTTC. This encodes CASSESGAKTQYF.

This chain connects TRBV30 to TRBJ1-5; D possibly corresponds to TRBD1 (5 bases). In germline, CDR1 is GTSNPN, CDR2 SVGIG (reference sequence). V was cut by 5 bases and J by 9 bases, with 17 bases left in between. This CDR3 comprises 13 residues. The CDR3 region has the DNA TGTGCCTGGGAGGGACGGATCAATGGGCCCCAGCATTTT. Protein sequence: CAWEGRINGPQHF.

The CDR3 DNA sequence: TGCAGCGTTGATTTGGGGGACAGGGGGCGAGGAGGCTACACCTTC. Protein product: CSVDLGDRGRGGYTF. V gene TRBV29-1 combines with J gene TRBJ1-2; 12 bases are a match to TRBD1. This CDR3 spans 15 amino acids. V trimming: 3 bases; J trimming: 8 bases; junction bases outside the gene matches: 10. Germline CDR1 is SQVTM and CDR2 is ANQGSEA. Full variable domain (remainder filled in from reference TRBV29-1 and TRBJ1-2): SAVISQKPSRDICQRGTSLTIQCQVDSQVTMMFWYRQQPGQSLTLIATANQGSEATYESGFVIDKFPISRPNLTFSTLTVSNMSPEDSSIYLCSVDLGDRGRGGYTFGSGTRLTVV.

The V gene is TRBV28, the J gene TRBJ2-7; 8 bases map to TRBD2. Germline CDR1 MDHEN, CDR2 SYDVKM. Trimming at V came to 5 bases and at J to 2 bases, leaving 8 bases not matched to a gene. CDR3 length: 15 residues. For the CDR3, the DNA is TGTGCCAGCAGTGCCGCTAGCGGGTCTCCCTACGAGCAGTACTTC. Its translation is CASSAASGSPYEQYF.

This clone turned up a few times. One end of the junction varies from germline; a read error may be responsible. V usage is TRBV10-3 and J usage is TRBJ1-5, with a weak D call TRBD1 (5 bases). The germline V gene has CDR1 ENHRY and CDR2 SYGVKD. There are 17 residues in the CDR3. This chain's CDR3 is CASSESGDRGATGPQHF. In nucleotides, the CDR3 is TGTGCCAGCAGTGAGTCGGGTGACAGAGGCGCTACGGGACCCCAGCATTTT.

This clone has more than one count but fewer than ten. The chain links TRBV11-3 to TRBJ1-1, with a tentative D call TRBD1 (5 bases). The CDR3 contains 16 residues. V shed 6 bases and J shed 5 bases, with 22 bases lying between them. The V gene's germline CDR1 is SGHNT and CDR2 YENEEA. The CDR3 spells CASRSLDGAQRTEAFF. CDR3 bases: TGTGCCAGCAGGTCCCTCGATGGGGCCCAGAGGACTGAAGCTTTCTTT.

The chain recombines TRBV30 with TRBJ1-5, with 10 bases lining up with TRBD1. Looked up from germline, CDR1 is GTSNPN and CDR2 is SVGIG (reference sequence). J was trimmed by 7 bases and V by 4 bases; bases with no gene match: 10. This CDR3 region has 15 residues. CDR3 bases: TGTGCCTGGATTAACAAAGGACAGGGGGACCAGCCCCAGCATTTT. Its translation is CAWINKGQGDQPQHF.

The V call is TRBV18, the J call TRBJ1-2, with D hard to call. CDR3 length: 16 residues. Germline V gene lookup returns CDR1 KGHSH and CDR2 LQKENI. V was shortened by 2 bases and J by 0 bases, with 13 bases between the two germline ends. The DNA for the CDR3 is TGTGCCAGCTCACCAAATACAGCCGATACTAACTATGGCTACACCTTC. Its translation: CASSPNTADTNYGYTF.

By share, this clone counts as medium-sized. V is TRBV11-3 and J is TRBJ2-3; 10 bases are shared with TRBD2. V was clipped by 8 bases and J by 5 bases; unmatched bases: 10. The CDR3 totals 15 residues. The germline V gene has CDR1 SGHNT and CDR2 YENEEA. CDR3 in amino acids: CASETTSGYQDTQYF. For the CDR3, the DNA is TGTGCCAGCGAGACGACTAGCGGGTATCAAGATACGCAGTATTTT.

This clone has just a few counts. One end of the junction varies from germline; a read error may be responsible. The chain links TRBV7-6 to TRBJ2-7; 7 bases align to TRBD2. From germline, CDR1 is SGHVS and CDR2 FNYEAQ. The length of the CDR3 is 15 residues. CDR3 DNA sequence: TGTGCTAGCAGCTTCCGTTTGGGGGGGGAGGACGAGCAGTACTTC. Amino acids: CASSFRLGGEDEQYF.

The rearrangement links TRBV11-3 to TRBJ2-5; 10 nucleotides match TRBD2. The ends lost 2 bases at V and 7 bases at J; junction bases unmatched: 10. From germline, CDR1 is SGHNT and CDR2 YENEEA. CDR3 size: 16 residues. In DNA, the CDR3 is TGTGCCAGCAGCTTATACCTAGCGGGAGAGCTTGGGACCCAGTACTTC. This gives the protein CASSLYLAGELGTQYF.

The chain recombines TRBV28 with TRBJ2-6, with D possibly matching TRBD2 (5 bases). V lost 3 bases, J lost 2 bases, and 8 bases lay in between. This CDR3 has 15 residues. From germline, CDR1 is MDHEN and CDR2 SYDVKM. This CDR3 reads CASSFRGAGANVLTF. CDR3 nucleotides: TGTGCCAGCAGTTTTCGGGGAGCTGGGGCCAACGTCCTGACTTTC.